Below, 6 T cell receptor beta chains from the same sample are listed, as sequenced in a study of shared clonotypes between healthy human individuals. Here immunoSEQ multiplex PCR was the method, and the copy in TCRdb shows in-frame clones only, minus some. The repertoire holds about 530,000 clones, over 75% seen once, with roughly an eighth in the top ten. Sample: PBMCs. The receptors come from a middle-aged woman in good health. Some clones in this sample may be carry-over from other donors' samples.

The V call is TRBV29-1, the J call TRBJ2-6; D uncertain. Germline values: CDR1 SQVTM, CDR2 ANQGSEA. V dropped 2 bases and J dropped 0 bases, with 11 bases sitting between them. The CDR3 consists of 16 residues. CDR3 bases: TGCAGCGTTGAAAAGGCCTTAACCTCTGGGGCCAACGTCCTGACTTTC. Translating gives CSVEKALTSGANVLTF.

V gene TRBV27 combines with J gene TRBJ2-1; 7 positions agree with TRBD1. V dropped 5 bases and J dropped 8; count of bases not matched to a gene: 6. Germline assignment: CDR1 MNHEY and CDR2 SMNVEV (reference sequence). This CDR3 is built from 13 residues. CDR3 coding DNA: TGTGCCAGCAGTCATACACAGGGGTATGAGCAGTTCTTC. It encodes CASSHTQGYEQFF.

The chain has TRBV19 and TRBJ2-1; 8 positions agree with TRBD2. With V trimmed by 7 bases and J by 3 bases, 8 bases remained unmatched. The CDR3 spans 15 residues. Germline CDR1 is LNHDA and CDR2 is SQIVND (reference sequence). The CDR3 DNA reads TGTGCCAGTAATAGCGAACTAGCGGACTACAATGAGCAGTTCTTC. Translation: CASNSELADYNEQFF.

The gene calls are TRBV7-2 and TRBJ2-2, with 8 positions matching TRBD1. V dropped 2 bases and J dropped 3; count of bases not matched to a gene: 2. CDR3 length: 15 residues. Germline lookup yields CDR1 SGHTA and CDR2 FQGNSA. The CDR3 region is CASSLQGAHTGELFF. Written as DNA, the CDR3 is TGTGCCAGCAGCTTACAGGGGGCGCACACCGGGGAGCTGTTTTTT.

The chain employs TRBV2 and TRBJ2-5, with D uncertain. The germline V and J ends were trimmed by 8 bases and 5 bases, with 6 bases remaining between them. CDR3 length: 10 amino acids. Germline V gene data show CDR1 as SNHLY and CDR2 as FYNNEI. In nucleotides, the CDR3 is TGTGCCAGCTTCGGGGAGACCCAGTACTTC. Translating gives CASFGETQYF.

The CDR3 DNA reads as TGTGCCAGTAGTTTGCCCGGCAGCTATGGCTACACCTTC. This encodes CASSLPGSYGYTF. The V and J genes are TRBV19 and TRBJ1-2; no firm D call. V lost 5 bases, J lost 4 bases, and 11 bases lay in between. CDR1 is LNHDA and CDR2 is SQIVND in the germline V gene (reference sequence). This CDR3 has 13 residues. Supplemented by reference TRBV19 and TRBJ1-2, the full variable domain reads DGGITQSPKYLFRKEGQNVTLSCEQNLNHDAMYWYRQDPGQGLRLIYYSQIVNDFQKGDIAEGYSVSREKKESFPLTVTSAQKNPTAFYLCASSLPGSYGYTFGSGTRLTVV.